A selection of T cell receptor beta chains follows, all from one sample in a study of CD8 T cells in Susac syndrome. Via MiXCR, TCRdb re-called the immunoSEQ multiplex PCR reads, giving one row per CDR3 protein. The sample yields about 180,000 distinct CDR3 sequences, almost 96% seen once. Specimen: CD4+ T cells from PBMCs. These receptors came from a human donor with multiple sclerosis. Each CDR3 is given with its conserved first and last residue. The D gene is left open where the match is weak. Size is omitted from some rows. Given values are once, few, many or a class for expanded clones.

TRBV24-1	-	TRBJ2-3	-	TGTGCCACCAGTGACGGACGGGTCACAGATACGCAGTATTTT	CATSDGRVTDTQYF
TRBV5-1	-	TRBJ2-5	-	TGCGCCAGCAGCTTGTGGGACATGAGCCAAGAGACCCAGTACTTC	CASSLWDMSQETQYF
TRBV28	once	TRBJ1-5	-	TGTGCCAGCAGTTACAGGTATAGCAATCAGCCCCAGCATTTT	CASSYRYSNQPQHF
TRBV29-1	-	TRBJ2-5	-	TGCAGCGTTGTATTGAGTGTTGCCGAGACCCAGTACTTC	CSVVLSVAETQYF
TRBV7-9	-	TRBJ2-3	TRBD2	TGTGCCAGCAGCTTAGCTAGCGGGGGGCCAAGCACAGATACGCAGTATTTT	CASSLASGGPSTDTQYF
TRBV12-3/TRBV12-4	-	TRBJ1-1	-	TGTGCCAGCAGCCCCTCGACAGGTCCCACTGAAGCTTTCTTT	CASSPSTGPTEAFF
TRBV12-3/TRBV12-4	-	TRBJ1-2	-	TGTGCCAGCAGTTTCGGGGAGGGTCCCTATGGCTACACCTTC	CASSFGEGPYGYTF
TRBV3-1	-	TRBJ2-1	-	TGTGCCAGCAGCCAAGAGCCCCTCGGTAATGAGCAGTTCTTC	CASSQEPLGNEQFF
TRBV5-4	-	TRBJ2-3	TRBD2	TGTGCCAGCAGCTTTACTAGCGGCACAGATACGCAGTATTTT	CASSFTSGTDTQYF
TRBV30	-	TRBJ2-3	TRBD2	TGTGCCTGGACCTTAGCGGGGGGGACAGATACGCAGTATTTT	CAWTLAGGTDTQYF
TRBV12-3/TRBV12-4	once	TRBJ1-2	-	TGTGCCAGCAGTTTTAGGTTTGGCTACACCTTC	CASSFRFGYTF
TRBV24-1	-	TRBJ2-3	-	TGTGCCACCAGTGAAGGTGGGTCTGGAGATACGCAGTATTTT	CATSEGGSGDTQYF
TRBV15	-	TRBJ1-2	-	TGTGCCACCAGCAGGGCGGGGTCATTCGGCCATGGCTACACCTTC	CATSRAGSFGHGYTF
TRBV2	-	TRBJ1-1	-	TGTGCCAGCAGTCGAGGTCTCATGAACACTGAAGCTTTCTTT	CASSRGLMNTEAFF